This T cell receptor (beta chain) is drawn from a study of blood T cell repertoires in COVID-19. Study-level background: Samples came from the United States, Italy and Spain, spanning acute and convalescent COVID-19.

Germline assignment: CDR1 SGHRS and CDR2 YFSETQ. Trimming cost V 4 bases and J 0 bases, with 13 bases left between them. The CDR3 sequence is 15 residues long. Methods used by the authors: Reference gene primer amplification gave nucleated cell count estimates. TCRdb keeps only in-frame clones here, not all; method: immunoSEQ multiplex PCR. From that table come the V and J calls and clone size; the DNA was used to work out D and trimming. The sample carries some 240,000 clones, roughly 89% recorded once. The TCR comes from a woman in her forties who had recovered from COVID-19. Material for sequencing was peripheral blood. The chain couples TRBV5-1 to TRBJ1-2, with TRBD1 as a possible D gene (6 bases). CDR3 loop: CASSAGTPSNYGYTF. The CDR3 DNA follows: TGCGCCAGCAGCGCTGGGACACCTTCTAACTATGGCTACACCTTC.